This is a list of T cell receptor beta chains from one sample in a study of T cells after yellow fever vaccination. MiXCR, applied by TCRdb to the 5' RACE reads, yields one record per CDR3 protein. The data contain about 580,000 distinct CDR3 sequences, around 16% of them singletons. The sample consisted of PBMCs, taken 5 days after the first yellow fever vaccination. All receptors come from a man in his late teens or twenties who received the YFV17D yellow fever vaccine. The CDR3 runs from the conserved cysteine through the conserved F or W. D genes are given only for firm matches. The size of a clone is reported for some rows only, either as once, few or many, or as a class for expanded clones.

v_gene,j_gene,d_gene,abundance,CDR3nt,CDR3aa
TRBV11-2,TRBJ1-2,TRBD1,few,TGTGCCAGCAGCCGCTGGTGGGGCGGACAGGGTGGTGGCTACACCTTC,CASSRWWGGQGGGYTF
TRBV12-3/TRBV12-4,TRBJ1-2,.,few,TGTGCCAGCAAGGGACTTAACTATGGCTACACCTTC,CASKGLNYGYTF
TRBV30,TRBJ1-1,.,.,TGTGCCTGGAGGTCTGTGGGTTCTGAAGCTTTCTTT,CAWRSVGSEAFF
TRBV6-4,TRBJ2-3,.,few,TGTGCCAGCAGCGCGGGACAGTCCTACGATACGCAGTATTTT,CASSAGQSYDTQYF
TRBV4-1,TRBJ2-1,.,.,TGCGCCAGCAGCCAAGGGGGACCTCAAAAAAATGAGCAGTTCTTC,CASSQGGPQKNEQFF
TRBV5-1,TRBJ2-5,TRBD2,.,TGCGCCAGCAGCTTGGTTCTAGCGGGGGGAGAGACCCAGTACTTC,CASSLVLAGGETQYF
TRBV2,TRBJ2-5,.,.,TGTGCCAGCAGTGAAGAGTGGTACCCGGTCGTATACTTC,CASSEEWYPVVYF
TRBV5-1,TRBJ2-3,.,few,TGCGCCAGCAGCGGGGGGGCACACACAGATACGCAGTATTTT,CASSGGAHTDTQYF
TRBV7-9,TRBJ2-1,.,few,TGTGCCAGCAGCGCCCTCGGTGAGCAGTTCTTC,CASSALGEQFF
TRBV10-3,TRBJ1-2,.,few,TGTGCCATCAGTGAAGGGTTCAGGACGTCCTATGGCTACACCTTC,CAISEGFRTSYGYTF
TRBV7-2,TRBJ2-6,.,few,TGTGCCAGCAGCGACAGGCCTGGGGCCAACGTCCTGACTTTC,CASSDRPGANVLTF
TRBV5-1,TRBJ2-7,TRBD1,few,TGCGCCAGCAGCTATGGACAGGGCACCTACGAGCAGTACTTC,CASSYGQGTYEQYF
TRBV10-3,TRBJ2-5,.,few,TGTGCCATCAGTGAATCCCAACAGGGCGAGACCCAGTACTTC,CAISESQQGETQYF
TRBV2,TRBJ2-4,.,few,TGTGCCAGCATGAACACCTTAGCCAAAAACATTCAGTACTTC,CASMNTLAKNIQYF
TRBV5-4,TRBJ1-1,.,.,TGTGCCAGCAGCCTCAGAGGGGTTGAAGCTTTCTTT,CASSLRGVEAFF
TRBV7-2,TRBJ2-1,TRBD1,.,TGTGCCAGCAGCCCGGGACAGCGATACAATGAGCAGTTCTTC,CASSPGQRYNEQFF
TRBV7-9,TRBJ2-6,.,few,TGTGCCAGCAGCCAGGGCCGCCTTTCCTCTGGGGCCAACGTCCTGACTTTC,CASSQGRLSSGANVLTF
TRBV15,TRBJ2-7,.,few,TGTGCCACCAGCAGAGATCCAGCCTCTTCCTACGAGCAGTACTTC,CATSRDPASSYEQYF
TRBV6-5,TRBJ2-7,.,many,TGTGCCAGCAGAAGCCGGGCCTACGAGCAGTACTTC,CASRSRAYEQYF
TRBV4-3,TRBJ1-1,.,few,TGCGCCAGCAGCCAAATAAGACAGAACACTGAAGCTTTCTTT,CASSQIRQNTEAFF
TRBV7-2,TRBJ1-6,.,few,TGTGCCAGCAGCCCAAGGACGTACCCGGCTTATTCGCCCCTCCACTTT,CASSPRTYPAYSPLHF
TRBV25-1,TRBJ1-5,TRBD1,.,TGTGCCAGCAGTGCCGGACAGGGGGCGGGTCAGCCCCAGCATTTT,CASSAGQGAGQPQHF
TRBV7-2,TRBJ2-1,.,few,TGTGCCAGCAGTACGGACACGGGCAATGAGCAGTTCTTC,CASSTDTGNEQFF
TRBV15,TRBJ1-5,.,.,TGTGCCACCTGCACCGAGAATCAGCCCCAGCATTTT,CATCTENQPQHF
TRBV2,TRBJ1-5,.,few,TGTGCCAGCAGTGTGTGGCCGCCGAATCAGCCCCAGCATTTT,CASSVWPPNQPQHF
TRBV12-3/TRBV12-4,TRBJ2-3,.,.,TGTGCCAGTCAAAACGGGGGCGGCACAGATACGCAGTATTTT,CASQNGGGTDTQYF
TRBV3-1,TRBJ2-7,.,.,TGTGCCACGTCTCTGGGAGACTACGAGCAGTACTTC,CATSLGDYEQYF
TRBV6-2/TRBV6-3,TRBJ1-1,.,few,TGTGCCAGCAGCCCGCACAGGGTAATGAACACTGAAGCTTTCTTT,CASSPHRVMNTEAFF
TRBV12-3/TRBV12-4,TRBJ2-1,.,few,TGTGCCAGCAGTTATGACACCAATGAGCAGTTCTTC,CASSYDTNEQFF
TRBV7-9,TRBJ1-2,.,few,TGTGCCAGCAGCTCCTACAGGGTTGGCTACACCTTC,CASSSYRVGYTF
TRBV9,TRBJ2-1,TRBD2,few,TGTGCCAGCAGCGTAGGGCCGGGACTAGCGGGGGGGCCGGGGAATGAGCAGTTCTTC,CASSVGPGLAGGPGNEQFF
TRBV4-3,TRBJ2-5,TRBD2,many,TGCGCCAGCAGCCAAGATCCTAGCGGGGGATGGGAGACCCAGTACTTC,CASSQDPSGGWETQYF
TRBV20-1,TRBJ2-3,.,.,TGCAGTGCTAGCGGGTTGGGAGATACGCAGTATTTT,CSASGLGDTQYF
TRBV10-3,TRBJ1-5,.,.,TGTGCCATCAGTGAACCCCTGGCAGGGGCTGCCGGCAATCAGCCCCAGCATTTT,CAISEPLAGAAGNQPQHF
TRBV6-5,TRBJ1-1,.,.,TGTGCCAGCAGTTATTCGACAGGCCGTTACACTGAAGCTTTCTTT,CASSYSTGRYTEAFF
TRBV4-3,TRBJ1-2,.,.,TGCGCCAGCAGCCAAGAGGCTCAGACGGTGGAGGGCTACACCTTC,CASSQEAQTVEGYTF
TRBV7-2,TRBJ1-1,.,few,TGTGCCAGCAAATTCGGCGGGGGATGGCGAATGAACACTGAAGCTTTCTTT,CASKFGGGWRMNTEAFF
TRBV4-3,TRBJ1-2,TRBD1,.,TGCGCCAGCAGCCAAGCGGGGACAGGGGGCGTCTATGGCTACACCTTC,CASSQAGTGGVYGYTF
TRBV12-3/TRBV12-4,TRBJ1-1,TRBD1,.,TGTGCCAGCAAAGCAGGGGGGAACACTGAAGCTTTCTTT,CASKAGGNTEAFF
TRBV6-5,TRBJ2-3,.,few,TGTGCCAGCAGTTACTCGACAGGTAGTAATACGCAGTATTTT,CASSYSTGSNTQYF
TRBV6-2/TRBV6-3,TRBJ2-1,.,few,TGTGCCAGCAGTTCATTCTACCGGGACGGCTCCTACAATGAGCAGTTCTTC,CASSSFYRDGSYNEQFF
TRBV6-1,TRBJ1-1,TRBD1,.,TGTGCCAGCACTACAGCTCCGGGACAGGGTCACACTGAAGCTTTCTTT,CASTTAPGQGHTEAFF
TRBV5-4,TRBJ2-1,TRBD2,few,TGTGCCAGCACACGACTAGCGGGGCGTAGCTCCTACAATGAGCAGTTCTTC,CASTRLAGRSSYNEQFF
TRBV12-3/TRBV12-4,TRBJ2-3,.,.,TGTGCCAGCAGTTACCGGGCCCCAGGGCGAGATACGCAGTATTTT,CASSYRAPGRDTQYF
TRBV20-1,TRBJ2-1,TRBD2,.,TGCAGTGTATCGGGGGGAAACAATGAGCAGTTCTTC,CSVSGGNNEQFF
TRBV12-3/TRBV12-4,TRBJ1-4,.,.,TGTGCCAGCAGACCCTCCGGGCGAGGGGAAAAACTGTTTTTT,CASRPSGRGEKLFF